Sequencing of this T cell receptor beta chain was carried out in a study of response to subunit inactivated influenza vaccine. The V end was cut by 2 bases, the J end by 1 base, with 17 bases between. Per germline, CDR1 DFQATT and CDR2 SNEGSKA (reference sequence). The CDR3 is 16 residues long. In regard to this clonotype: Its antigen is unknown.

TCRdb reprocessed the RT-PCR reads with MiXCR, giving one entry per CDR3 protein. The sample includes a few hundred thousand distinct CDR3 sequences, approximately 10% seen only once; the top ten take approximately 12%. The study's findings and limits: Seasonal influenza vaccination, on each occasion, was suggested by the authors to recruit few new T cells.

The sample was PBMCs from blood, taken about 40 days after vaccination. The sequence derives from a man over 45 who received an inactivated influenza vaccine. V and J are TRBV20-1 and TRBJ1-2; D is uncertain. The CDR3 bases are TGCAGTGCTAGACCGGCCGGTTCACGAGATAACTATGGCTACACCTTC. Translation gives CSARPAGSRDNYGYTF.